This T cell receptor (beta chain) was found in a study of T-cell reconstitution after alpha-beta-depleted transplantation in children. The authors prepared the TCRbeta library with unique molecular identifiers. MiXCR, applied by TCRdb to the PCR reads, yields one record per CDR3 protein. Of about 230,000 distinct CDR3 sequences listed, more than 10% are singletons. Trimming took 2 bases from V and 0 from J, leaving 17 bases between them. CDR3 length: 17 amino acids. The germline CDR1 and CDR2 sequences are SGHRS and YFSETQ. This TCR was sampled from a human donor who donated a stem cell graft to a child with acute lymphoblastic leukemia. Material: PBMCs from the stem cell graft donor, obtained from the stem cell graft. V and J are TRBV5-1 and TRBJ1-1; no firm D call. CDR3 residues: CASSLQLGKGMNTEAFF. Here the CDR3 DNA reads TGCGCCAGCAGCTTACAGCTCGGTAAGGGCATGAACACTGAAGCTTTCTTT.